This entry is about one T cell receptor (beta chain). The sample holds other DNA sequences that translate to the same CDR3. This entry comes from a study of blood T cell repertoires in COVID-19. Looking at the study overall: From T cells, B-cell-depleted T cells, or PBMCs came the material, which was cDNA or gDNA.

Trimming left V 4 bases short and J 1 base short, with 11 bases between. Germline V lookup: CDR1 SGHNT, CDR2 YYREEE (reference sequence). This CDR3 is built from 14 residues. The protocol was immunoSEQ multiplex PCR, while the TCRdb copy is restricted to in-frame clones and leaves out a portion. In the table there are more than 90,000 clones, approximately 80% of which are singletons. The sequenced sample consisted of peripheral blood. The rearrangement links TRBV5-4 to TRBJ2-5; TRBD1 might be the D (5 bases). The clonotype originates from a woman in her 70s with acute or convalescent COVID-19. The CDR3 bases are TGTGCCAGCAGCCCCCAGGGTTTCCAAGAGACCCAGTACTTC. Translated, it gives CASSPQGFQETQYF.